Each of the 29 T cell receptor beta chains below was sequenced from the same sample in a study of blood T cell repertoires in COVID-19 (dated by TCRdb to about 2020). The library was produced with the immunoSEQ multiplex PCR assay. Held by TCRdb, this immuneACCESS table contains in-frame sequences only and omits some clones. Under half of the omission traces to an unresolved V gene where checked; the cause of the rest is unknown. Counted in this sample were 200,000 to 250,000 clones; approximately 90% of them appeared once. The ten top clones hold more than 1.5% of the sample. Material for sequencing was peripheral blood. Receptors were obtained from a man in his 70s with acute or convalescent COVID-19.

The chain combines TRBV30 with TRBJ2-5; 15 bases fit TRBD2. Unmatched junction bases numbered 14, after V lost 2 bases and J lost 4 bases. This CDR3 is built from 19 residues. The V gene's germline CDR1 is GTSNPN and CDR2 SVGIG (reference sequence). The CDR3 DNA is TGTGCCTGGAGTATTCATGGACTAGCGGGAGGGGGCATTCGAGAGACCCAGTACTTC. Its translation: CAWSIHGLAGGGIRETQYF.

This chain joins TRBV6-5 and TRBJ1-5; D is unclear. Trimming took 3 bases from V and 5 from J, leaving 8 bases between them. The CDR3 loop spans 13 amino acids. Per germline, CDR1 MNHEY and CDR2 SVGAGI. CDR3 sequence: CASSYYRDQPQHF. The CDR3 nucleotides are TGTGCCAGCAGTTATTATCGGGATCAGCCCCAGCATTTT.

The chain recombines TRBV7-2 with TRBJ1-5, with 8 bases lining up with TRBD1. CDR1 and CDR2 (germline): SGHTA, FQGNSA. Unmatched junction bases numbered 5, after V lost 1 base and J lost 3 bases. The CDR3 has 16 residues. The CDR3 bases are TGTGCCAGCAGCTTAGACGGGACAGGTAACAATCAGCCCCAGCATTTT. Protein product: CASSLDGTGNNQPQHF.

The chain is built from TRBV7-6 and TRBJ2-1; D is uncertain. Germline V gene lookup returns CDR1 SGHVS and CDR2 FNYEAQ. Deletions cut 2 bases from V and 2 bases from J, with 13 bases between. This CDR3 region has 16 residues. The CDR3 sequence is CASSLSELRTYNEQFF. The CDR3, as DNA: TGTGCCAGCAGCTTAAGTGAGTTACGAACCTACAATGAGCAGTTCTTC.

The chain combines TRBV3-1 (or the pseudogene TRBV3-2) with TRBJ2-7; D unresolved. This CDR3 region has 11 residues. In germline, CDR1 is LGHDT, CDR2 YNNKEL (reference sequence). Trimming cost V 1 base and J 5 bases, with 3 bases left between them. CDR3 in amino acids: CASSQGHEQYF. CDR3 in DNA: TGTGCCAGCAGCCAAGGGCACGAGCAGTACTTC.

V and J are TRBV7-2 and TRBJ1-5; 8 bases are a match to TRBD1. Germline V gene sequence: CDR1 SGHTA, CDR2 FQGNSA. V lost 2 bases and J lost 7; bases outside the gene matches: 7. The CDR3 is 15 residues long. CDR3 in amino acids: CASSLRTGPGQPQHF. CDR3 sequence (DNA): TGTGCCAGCAGCTTAAGGACAGGGCCGGGCCAGCCCCAGCATTTT.

J is TRBJ1-1 and V is TRBV27, with TRBD1 identical over 7 bases. The CDR3 runs to 15 residues. Germline V gives CDR1 MNHEY, CDR2 SMNVEV (reference sequence). With V trimmed by 5 bases and J by 1 base, 7 bases remained unmatched. CDR3 protein: CASSPWTGTNTEAFF. The CDR3 DNA reads as TGTGCCAGCAGTCCCTGGACAGGTACGAACACTGAAGCTTTCTTT.

J is TRBJ1-2 and V is TRBV9; D not resolved. CDR1 is SGDLS and CDR2 is YYNGEE in the germline V gene. This CDR3 comprises 15 residues. Trimming removed 4 bases at V and 5 bases at J, with 18 bases between. The CDR3: CASSLRPVADYGYTF. CDR3 nucleotide sequence: TGTGCCAGCAGCCTTCGGCCGGTCGCGGATTATGGCTACACCTTC.

The chain carries TRBV18 and TRBJ2-3, with a possible D match to TRBD2 (5 bases). This CDR3 has 14 amino acids. Trimming shortened V by 0 bases and J by 4 bases, and 8 bases separated the two germline ends. Germline V gene data show CDR1 as KGHSH and CDR2 as LQKENI. The CDR3 DNA sequence: TGTGCCAGCTCACCACCGGCCGGGGCAGATACGCAGTATTTT. Residues: CASSPPAGADTQYF.

This clone showed up just once. This sequence joins TRBV7-2 and TRBJ1-1; 8 bases are shared with TRBD1. This CDR3 region has 14 residues. From germline, CDR1 is SGHTA and CDR2 FQGNSA. Trimming removed 4 bases from V and 4 bases from J; junction bases left unmatched: 5. The CDR3 loop is CASSWWTGSTEAFF. The CDR3 DNA reads as TGTGCCAGCAGCTGGTGGACAGGGAGCACTGAAGCTTTCTTT.

The chain carries TRBV7-8 and TRBJ1-3, with unresolved D. Trimming took 0 bases from V and 0 from J, leaving 12 bases between them. The CDR3 loop spans 17 amino acids. CDR1 and CDR2 (germline): SGHVS, FQNEAQ. DNA for the CDR3: TGTGCCAGCAGCTTAGCCTCACGGGAACTCTCTGGAAACACCATATATTTT. Translation: CASSLASRELSGNTIYF.

The sample holds a few counts of this clone. V and J are TRBV2 and TRBJ1-2; a possible D gene is TRBD1 (5 bases). V was clipped by 5 bases and J by 2 bases, with 12 bases between them. Germline values: CDR1 SNHLY, CDR2 FYNNEI. The CDR3 totals 14 residues. DNA of the CDR3: TGTGCCAGCAGTTCCCGACAGTCGAACTATGGCTACACCTTC. Its translation is CASSSRQSNYGYTF.

This clone was observed once. This chain joins TRBV28 and TRBJ2-7; 9 bases map to TRBD2. V lost 6 bases to trimming and J lost 7 bases; unmatched junction nucleotides: 7. This CDR3 is 13 amino acids long. In germline, CDR1 is MDHEN, CDR2 SYDVKM. CDR3: CASSSGLAREQYF. CDR3 nucleotide sequence: TGTGCCAGCAGCTCCGGACTAGCGAGGGAGCAGTACTTC.

The rearrangement joins TRBV2 to TRBJ2-5; 10 nucleotides agree with TRBD2. J gave up 4 bases and V 0 bases, and 11 bases lay outside the gene matches. This CDR3 contains 18 residues. Germline V gene sequence: CDR1 SNHLY, CDR2 FYNNEI. CDR3 sequence: CASSEAILAGSYRETQYF. The CDR3 DNA reads as TGTGCCAGCAGTGAAGCGATACTAGCGGGAAGTTATAGAGAGACCCAGTACTTC.

V gene TRBV6-2 or TRBV6-3 combines with J gene TRBJ1-4, with D unclear. The CDR3 consists of 15 residues. CDR1 and CDR2 from the germline V gene are MNHEY and SVGEGT. The V gene lost 7 bases and the J gene lost 13 bases, with 25 bases spanning the gap. CDR3 sequence reads: CASTPVWQDGKTLFF. The CDR3 nucleotides read TGTGCCAGCACCCCGGTGTGGCAGGACGGGAAAACACTGTTTTTT.

The V gene is TRBV5-1, the J gene TRBJ2-7, with 15 bases matching TRBD2. This CDR3 contains 17 residues. Unmatched junction bases numbered 9, after V lost 2 bases and J lost 6 bases. Germline V gene data show CDR1 as SGHRS and CDR2 as YFSETQ. The DNA of the CDR3 is TGCGCCAGCAGCTTCGGACTAGCGGGAGGGCCTCAGGTCGAGCAGTACTTC. This codes for CASSFGLAGGPQVEQYF.

The chain joins TRBV11-2 to TRBJ2-1; 7 positions agree with TRBD2. CDR1 is SGHAT and CDR2 is FQNNGV in the germline V gene. V gave up 1 base and J gave up 8 bases; unmatched junction bases: 5. This CDR3 has 14 residues. The CDR3 loop reads CASSLGGGRYEQFF. The DNA of the CDR3 is TGTGCCAGCAGCTTAGGAGGCGGGAGATATGAGCAGTTCTTC. Using reference TRBV11-2 and TRBJ2-1 for the parts outside the CDR3, the full variable domain is EAGVAQSPRYKIIEKRQSVAFWCNPISGHATLYWYQQILGQGPKLLIQFQNNGVVDDSQLPKDRFSAERLKGVDSTLKIQPAKLEDSAVYLCASSLGGGRYEQFFGPGTRLTVL.

V usage is TRBV5-5 and J usage is TRBJ2-3, with D tentatively TRBD1 (5 bases). The CDR3 is made up of 16 amino acids. Germline-derived CDR1 and CDR2 are SGHKS and YYEKEE (reference sequence). The V and J ends lost 2 bases and 3 bases respectively, with 16 bases between them. The CDR3 DNA sequence: TGTGCCAGCAGCTTAGGGGAATACTGGGCGACAGATACGCAGTATTTT. Residues: CASSLGEYWATDTQYF.

J is TRBJ2-5 and V is TRBV3-1 (or the pseudogene TRBV3-2); 7 bases agree with TRBD2. The CDR3 has 15 amino acids. Per the germline V gene, CDR1 is LGHDT and CDR2 is YNNKEL (reference sequence). J was trimmed by 1 base and V by 2 bases; bases with no gene match: 4. CDR3 in DNA: TGTGCCAGCAGCCAACGGGGAGGGCCCCAAGAGACCCAGTACTTC. Protein sequence: CASSQRGGPQETQYF.

This chain links TRBV19 with TRBJ1-5; 10 bases line up with TRBD1. Germline V gives CDR1 LNHDA, CDR2 SQIVND (reference sequence). The CDR3 loop spans 14 amino acids. V lost 5 bases and J lost 11; bases outside the gene matches: 9. DNA for the CDR3: TGTGCCAGTAGTGCGACAGGGGGCCTCCCTACCCAGCATTTT. Translation: CASSATGGLPTQHF.

The rearrangement joins TRBV7-2 to TRBJ1-2; 9 bases match TRBD1. Losses at the gene ends were 4 bases for V and 4 bases for J; bases not matched to a gene: 1. The germline CDR1 and CDR2 sequences are SGHTA and FQGNSA. The CDR3 sequence is 13 residues long. The CDR3 region is CASSSDRGYGYTF. Here the CDR3 DNA reads TGTGCCAGCAGCTCGGACAGGGGCTATGGCTACACCTTC.

The chain carries TRBV19 and TRBJ2-2, with D unresolved. Germline CDR1 and CDR2: LNHDA and SQIVND (reference sequence). CDR3 size: 12 residues. V lost 7 bases and J 2 bases, leaving 5 bases between the germline ends. This CDR3 is CASTFNTGELFF. The CDR3 DNA sequence: TGTGCCAGTACTTTCAACACCGGGGAGCTGTTTTTT. The variable domain in full, with the rest retrieved from reference TRBV19 and TRBJ2-2, is DGGITQSPKYLFRKEGQNVTLSCEQNLNHDAMYWYRQDPGQGLRLIYYSQIVNDFQKGDIAEGYSVSREKKESFPLTVTSAQKNPTAFYLCASTFNTGELFFGEGSRLTVL.

V gene TRBV7-9 combines with J gene TRBJ2-7; the match to TRBD2 covers 16 bases. The CDR3 has 16 residues. V gave up 1 base and J gave up 7 bases; unmatched junction bases: 4. Germline V gives CDR1 SEHNR, CDR2 FQNEAQ (reference sequence). This CDR3 reads CASSLGGLAGGSEQYF. DNA for the CDR3: TGTGCCAGCAGCTTAGGGGGACTAGCGGGAGGGAGTGAGCAGTACTTC.

This clone was recorded only once. This chain connects TRBV5-4 to TRBJ2-7; D is possibly TRBD2 (6 bases). This CDR3 comprises 14 residues. Deletions cut 6 bases from V and 1 base from J, with 14 bases between. CDR1 and CDR2 (germline): SGHNT, YYREEE (reference sequence). The CDR3 DNA reads TGTGCCAGCAACCCTGGGGGGAAATCCTACGAGCAGTACTTC. Residues: CASNPGGKSYEQYF.

This clone was detected only once. The chain links TRBV5-4 to TRBJ2-1; 12 nucleotides match TRBD2. The V gene end was trimmed by 4 bases and the J gene end by 8 bases; junction bases not matched to a gene: 7. In germline, CDR1 is SGHNT, CDR2 YYREEE (reference sequence). This CDR3 is built from 15 residues. The CDR3 coding sequence is TGTGCCAGCAGCGTGGCGACTAGCGGGGGCCATGAGCAGTTCTTC. It encodes CASSVATSGGHEQFF.

This clone was seen once. The CDR3 protein is CASSDRRTSGRDEQFF. CDR3 sequence (DNA): TGTGCCAGCAGCGATAGAAGGACTAGCGGACGGGATGAGCAGTTCTTC. The chain employs TRBV2 and TRBJ2-1; 10 bases agree with TRBD2. CDR1 SNHLY and CDR2 FYNNEI come from the germline V gene. With V trimmed by 6 bases and J by 8 bases, 13 bases remained unmatched. This CDR3 is built from 16 residues.

In this sample, this clone turned up a few times. V and J are TRBV19 and TRBJ2-7, with D uncertain. Trimming left V 3 bases short and J 4 bases short, with 10 bases between. Germline V gives CDR1 LNHDA, CDR2 SQIVND (reference sequence). The CDR3 is 13 residues long. CDR3 amino acids: CASSISGTYEQYF. As DNA, the CDR3 is TGTGCCAGTAGTATTAGTGGTACGTACGAGCAGTACTTC.

This clone turned up a few times. The chain recombines TRBV7-8 with TRBJ2-7; TRBD2 is a possible D gene (6 bases). This CDR3 has 14 residues. The germline V and J ends were trimmed by 1 base and 12 bases, with 19 bases remaining between them. Germline CDR1 reads SGHVS; CDR2 reads FQNEAQ. CDR3: CASSLEGLRTLRYF. As DNA, the CDR3 is TGTGCCAGCAGCTTAGAGGGACTGCGGACTCTGCGGTACTTC.

This clone occurred once. The chain links TRBV11-2 to TRBJ1-2; D is undetermined. Germline V gene data show CDR1 as SGHAT and CDR2 as FQNNGV. The ends were cut back, 4 bases at V and 8 bases at J, with 11 bases in the middle. This CDR3 is 12 amino acids long. CDR3 DNA: TGTGCCAGCAGCTCGGAGAGGTTAGGCTACACCTTC. Its translation: CASSSERLGYTF.